The clone carrying this T cell receptor (beta chain) has a single count. Its antigen is still unknown. The sample is drawn from a study of T cell repertoires in cytomegalovirus infection. The CDR3 consists of 12 residues. V was pared by 8 bases and J by 0 bases, with 8 bases between. The germline CDR1 and CDR2 sequences are SNHLY and FYNNEI. TCRdb redid the calling of the reads with MiXCR, one entry per CDR3 protein. The sample consists of about 570,000 distinct CDR3 sequences, 40% of them appearing once. Study-level results: CMV carriers with the relevant HLA were identified by cumulative public TCR beta family frequency.

This specimen was cultured PBMCs, taken from culture after CMV antigen stimulation. V gene TRBV2 combines with J gene TRBJ2-7; D is tentatively TRBD1 or TRBD2 (5 bases each). The source of this sequence is a human donor in good health (CMV status not recorded). Some clones in this sample may be carry-over from other donors' samples. This chain's CDR3 is CASWDPSYEQYF. CDR3 coding DNA: TGTGCCAGCTGGGACCCCTCCTACGAGCAGTACTTC.